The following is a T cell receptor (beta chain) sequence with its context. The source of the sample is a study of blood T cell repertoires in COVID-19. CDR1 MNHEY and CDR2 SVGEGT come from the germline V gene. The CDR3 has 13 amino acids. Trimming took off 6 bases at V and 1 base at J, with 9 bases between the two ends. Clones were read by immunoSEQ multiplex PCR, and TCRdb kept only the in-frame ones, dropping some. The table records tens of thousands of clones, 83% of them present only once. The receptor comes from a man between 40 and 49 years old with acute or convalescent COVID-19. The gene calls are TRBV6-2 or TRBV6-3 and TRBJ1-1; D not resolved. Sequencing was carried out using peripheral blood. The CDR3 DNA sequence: TGTGCCAGCAGCCCCTCGGGGAACACTGAAGCTTTCTTT. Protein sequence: CASSPSGNTEAFF.